This T cell receptor beta chain originates from a study of CD8+ T cells in alopecia areata. Study results and limitations: Especially in alopecia totalis/universalis, lesional scalp showed greater clonality than normal scalp did. Scalp sample sequencing also detects resident alphabeta T cells of normal skin.

From PBMCs, CD4+ and CD8+ T cells were sorted. Reverse transcribed after extraction, RNA yielded cDNA as the sequencing template. Clones were sequenced by immunoSEQ multiplex PCR, and TCRdb holds only the in-frame ones, with some missing. Here the sample spans 98,000 or so clones, approximately 59% being singletons. This clone was counted between two and nine times. Its matching antigen is unknown. The origin of this receptor is a human donor in good health. The sample comprised CD8+ T cells sorted from blood.

The CDR3 protein is CSVTGLNTYEQYF. The CDR3 nucleotides are TGCAGCGTGACTGGACTCAATACCTACGAGCAGTACTTC. This chain connects TRBV29-1 to TRBJ2-7; maybe TRBD2 (5 bases). CDR3 length equals 13 residues. V was clipped by 6 bases and J by 2 bases, with 14 bases between them. Germline V gene lookup returns CDR1 SQVTM and CDR2 ANQGSEA.